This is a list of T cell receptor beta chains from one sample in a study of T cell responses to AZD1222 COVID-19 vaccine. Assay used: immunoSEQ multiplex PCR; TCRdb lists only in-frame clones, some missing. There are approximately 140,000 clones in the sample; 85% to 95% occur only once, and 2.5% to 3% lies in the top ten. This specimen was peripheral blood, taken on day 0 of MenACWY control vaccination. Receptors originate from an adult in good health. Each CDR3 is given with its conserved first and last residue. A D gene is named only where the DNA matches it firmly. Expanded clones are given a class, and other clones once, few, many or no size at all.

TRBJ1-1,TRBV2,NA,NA,TGTGCCAGCAGTGCCTCCGGGATGCCGAACACTGAAGCTTTCTTT,CASSASGMPNTEAFF
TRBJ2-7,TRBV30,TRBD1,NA,TGTGCCTGGAGTGGGGACAGGTCGAGCTCCTACGAGCAGTACTTC,CAWSGDRSSSYEQYF
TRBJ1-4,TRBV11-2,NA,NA,TGTGCCAGCAGCTTACGGACAGCTAATGAAAAACTGTTTTTT,CASSLRTANEKLFF
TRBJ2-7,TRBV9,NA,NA,TGTGCCAGCAGCGTAGAGCTGGCCGGCGAGCAGTACTTC,CASSVELAGEQYF
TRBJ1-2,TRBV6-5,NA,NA,TGTGCCAGCAGGGCCATGGGGGGGCGAGGCTATGGCTACACCTTC,CASRAMGGRGYGYTF
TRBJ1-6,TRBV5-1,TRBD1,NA,TGCGCCAGTGCCAGGACAGGCGATTCACCCCTCCACTTT,CASARTGDSPLHF
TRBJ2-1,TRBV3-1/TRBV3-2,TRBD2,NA,TGTGCCAGCAGCCAACTTAAGCGGGAGAGGAGCAATGAGCAGTTCTTC,CASSQLKRERSNEQFF
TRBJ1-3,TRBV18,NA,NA,TGTGCCAGCTCACCACCGGGCAGCCTGGGATCTGGAAACACCATATATTTT,CASSPPGSLGSGNTIYF
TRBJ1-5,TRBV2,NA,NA,TGTGCCAGCAGAGGGGCCCACGGGGGACAGCCCCAGCATTTT,CASRGAHGGQPQHF
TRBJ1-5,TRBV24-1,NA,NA,TGTGCCACCAGTGGGCAGGGTAATCAGCCCCAGCATTTT,CATSGQGNQPQHF
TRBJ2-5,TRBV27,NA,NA,TGTGCCAGCAGTTCCGGGGGCCTCGGGACCCAGTACTTC,CASSSGGLGTQYF
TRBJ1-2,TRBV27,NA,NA,TGTGCCAGCAAGCCCACAACCCGAAACTATGGCTACACCTTC,CASKPTTRNYGYTF
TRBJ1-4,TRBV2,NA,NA,TGTGCCAGCAGCCGATCCTCGACAGTTACAACTAATGAAAAACTGTTTTTT,CASSRSSTVTTNEKLFF
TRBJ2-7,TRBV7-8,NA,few,TGTGCCAGCAGCTTAGACAGCTCCTACGAGCAGTACTTC,CASSLDSSYEQYF
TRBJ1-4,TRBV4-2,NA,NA,TGTGCCAGCAGCCAAGACAGGGCAACTAATGAAAAACTGTTTTTT,CASSQDRATNEKLFF
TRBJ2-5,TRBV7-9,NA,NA,TGTGCCTCCAGGGGGGGTGAGACCCAGTACTTC,CASRGGETQYF
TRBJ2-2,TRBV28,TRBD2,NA,TGTGCCAGTAAACCTAGCGGGAGGGAGGCCGGGGAGCTGTTTTTT,CASKPSGREAGELFF
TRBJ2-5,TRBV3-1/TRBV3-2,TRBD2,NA,TGTGCCAGCAGCCCTACGACTAGCGGGGGGGCGGAGACCCAGTACTTC,CASSPTTSGGAETQYF
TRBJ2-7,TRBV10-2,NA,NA,TGCGCCAGCAGTGACGAGGGGTACGAGCAGTACTTC,CASSDEGYEQYF
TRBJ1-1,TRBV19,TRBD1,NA,TGTGCCAGTAGAATGGACAGGGGACTTGAAGCTTTCTTT,CASRMDRGLEAFF
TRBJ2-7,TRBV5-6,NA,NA,TGTGCCAGCAGCTTGGGACAGGTAACCTACGAGCAGTACTTC,CASSLGQVTYEQYF
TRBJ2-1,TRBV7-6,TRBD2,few,TGTGCCAGCAGCTTCTCCCCTCAAGGAGCGGGGTTTTCCTACAATGAGCAGTTCTTC,CASSFSPQGAGFSYNEQFF
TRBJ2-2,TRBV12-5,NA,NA,TGTGCTAGTGGATTTGGGGTTTACACCGGGGAGCTGTTTTTT,CASGFGVYTGELFF
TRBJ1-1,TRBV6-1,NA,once,TGTGCCAGCAGTGAAGAGGTTCCCCCGGTGGCTTTCTTT,CASSEEVPPVAFF
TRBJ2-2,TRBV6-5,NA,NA,TGTGCCGTCCTGGTATCGAACACCGGGGAGCTGTTTTTT,CAVLVSNTGELFF
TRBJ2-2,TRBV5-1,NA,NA,TGCGCCAGCGAGGCCGGGGGAAAGCTGTTTTTT,CASEAGGKLFF
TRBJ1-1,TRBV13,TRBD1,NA,TGTGCCAGCAGTTACGGACAGGGATTGACTGAAGCTTTCTTT,CASSYGQGLTEAFF
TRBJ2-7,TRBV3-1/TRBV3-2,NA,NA,TGTGCCAGCAGCCAGCAGTACGAGCAGTACTTC,CASSQQYEQYF
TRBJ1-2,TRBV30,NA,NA,TGTGCCTGGAGTGTTAACTATGGCTACACCTTC,CAWSVNYGYTF
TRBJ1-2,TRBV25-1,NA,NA,TGTGCCAGCTCTGCGACAATGAGCTATGGCTACACCTTC,CASSATMSYGYTF
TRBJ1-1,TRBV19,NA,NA,TGTGCCAGTAGTCCGGACGGCACTGAAGCTTTCTTT,CASSPDGTEAFF
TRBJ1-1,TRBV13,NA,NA,TGTGCCAGCAGCTTATTCTCGGACCGTTGGAACACTGAAGCTTTCTTT,CASSLFSDRWNTEAFF
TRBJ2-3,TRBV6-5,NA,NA,TGTGCCAGCGGACGCACTAGCACAGATACGCAGTATTTT,CASGRTSTDTQYF
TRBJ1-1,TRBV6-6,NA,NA,TGTGCCAGCACCCTGGGTAGGGGGGCCATGAACACTGAAGCTTTCTTT,CASTLGRGAMNTEAFF
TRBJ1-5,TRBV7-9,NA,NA,TGTGCCAGCAGCTTAGGAGCGTCACGTCAGCCCCAGCATTTT,CASSLGASRQPQHF
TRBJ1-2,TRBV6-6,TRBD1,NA,TGTGCCAGCAGCCAATTGGGACAGTCTCGTGGCTACACCTTC,CASSQLGQSRGYTF
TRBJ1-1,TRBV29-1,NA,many,TGCAGCGTTGCCATTACGGACCGAATGAACACTGAAGCTTTCTTT,CSVAITDRMNTEAFF
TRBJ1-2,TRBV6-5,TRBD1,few,TGTGCCAGCAGTTTGCAGGACAGGGGAGGGTATGGCTACACCTTC,CASSLQDRGGYGYTF